The entry below gives a single TCR beta chain sequence along with its context. The antigen is not known. The entry originates in a study of graft-versus-host responses after intestinal transplantation. About the research overall: Recipients were given multivisceral, liver-intestinal, or isolated intestinal transplants.

Each post-transplant bone marrow sample was taken from the posterior iliac crest or from another site. With 0 bases removed from V and 0 bases from J, the gap between germline ends came to 9 bases. The V gene's germline CDR1 is MGHRA and CDR2 YSYEKL. This CDR3 comprises 15 residues. Profiling relied on immunoSEQ multiplex PCR, and the TCRdb table lists in-frame clones only, not all of them. The sample consists of almost 70,000 clones, over 85% of them appearing once. Findings and limits, study-wide: High graft-versus-host to host-versus-graft T cell clonal ratios marked allografts of patients with graft-donor macrochimerism.

V usage is TRBV4-1 and J usage is TRBJ2-7, with D perhaps TRBD2 (6 bases). The source of this sequence is a human patient who received an intestinal transplant, so some T cells may come from the graft donor. Here the sequenced sample was bone marrow, taken approximately 100 weeks after intestinal transplantation. CDR3 sequence: CASSQDRGLSYEQYF. The CDR3 DNA reads as TGCGCCAGCAGCCAAGATAGGGGACTCTCCTACGAGCAGTACTTC.